One and the same sample provided the 6 T cell receptor beta chains below, sequenced in a study of control samples from healthy donors and cancer patients. Clones were read by immunoSEQ multiplex PCR, and TCRdb kept only the in-frame ones, dropping some. The sample carries 150,000 to 200,000 clones, more than 85% recorded once. Source material: blood. These TCRs come from a woman aged 40 to 55 in good health.

The CDR3 region is CASRPTGGTQYF. CDR3 coding DNA: TGTGCCAGCAGGCCGACAGGGGGTACGCAGTATTTT. J is TRBJ2-3 and V is TRBV6-5; 9 nucleotides align to TRBD1. V lost 6 bases, J lost 8 bases, and 3 bases stayed unmatched. Germline lookup yields CDR1 MNHEY and CDR2 SVGAGI. This CDR3 is 12 amino acids long.

This clone came up a few times. The chain has TRBV3-1 (or the pseudogene TRBV3-2) and TRBJ1-2, with D perhaps matching TRBD1 (6 bases). CDR3 length: 14 amino acids. Germline CDR1 reads LGHDT; CDR2 reads YNNKEL (reference sequence). V dropped 4 bases and J dropped 6 bases, with 15 bases sitting between them. The CDR3 here is CASSPSGGQDGYTF. The CDR3 DNA sequence: TGTGCCAGCAGCCCTTCCGGGGGGCAGGATGGCTACACCTTC.

The rearrangement links TRBV7-9 to TRBJ2-7; no definite D call. V was shortened by 5 bases and J by 3 bases, with 8 bases between the two germline ends. The CDR3 extends over 12 amino acids. In germline, CDR1 is SEHNR, CDR2 FQNEAQ (reference sequence). CDR3 protein: CASSQIDYEQYF. CDR3 nucleotide sequence: TGTGCCAGCAGCCAGATAGACTACGAGCAGTACTTC.

A single count supports this clone. This chain joins TRBV10-3 and TRBJ1-1, with a weak D call TRBD1 (5 bases). CDR1 is ENHRY and CDR2 is SYGVKD in the germline V gene. The CDR3 is 17 amino acids. V shed 0 bases and J shed 0 bases, with 14 bases lying between them. DNA of the CDR3: TGTGCCATCAGTGAGTCAGGGAATGGGGCTATGAACACTGAAGCTTTCTTT. It codes for CAISESGNGAMNTEAFF.

In the case of this clone: At the DNA level, this CDR3 is encoded by other sequences in the same sample as well. The gene calls are TRBV4-1 and TRBJ2-2, with 9 positions matching TRBD2. J was trimmed by 2 bases and V by 0 bases; bases with no gene match: 4. Germline CDR1 and CDR2: MGHRA and YSYEKL. The CDR3 extends over 17 amino acids. The CDR3 region is CASSQDSGGINTGELFF. The CDR3 region has the DNA TGCGCCAGCAGCCAAGATAGCGGGGGAATAAACACCGGGGAGCTGTTTTTT.

This sequence joins TRBV7-7 and TRBJ2-2; TRBD1 aligns across 7 bases. CDR1 is SSHAT and CDR2 is FNYEAQ in the germline V gene (reference sequence). There are 13 residues in the CDR3. V gave up 4 bases and J gave up 13 bases; unmatched junction bases: 9. CDR3 protein: CASSSDRAARLFF. The DNA of the CDR3 is TGTGCCAGCAGCTCTGACAGGGCAGCGCGGCTGTTTTTT.